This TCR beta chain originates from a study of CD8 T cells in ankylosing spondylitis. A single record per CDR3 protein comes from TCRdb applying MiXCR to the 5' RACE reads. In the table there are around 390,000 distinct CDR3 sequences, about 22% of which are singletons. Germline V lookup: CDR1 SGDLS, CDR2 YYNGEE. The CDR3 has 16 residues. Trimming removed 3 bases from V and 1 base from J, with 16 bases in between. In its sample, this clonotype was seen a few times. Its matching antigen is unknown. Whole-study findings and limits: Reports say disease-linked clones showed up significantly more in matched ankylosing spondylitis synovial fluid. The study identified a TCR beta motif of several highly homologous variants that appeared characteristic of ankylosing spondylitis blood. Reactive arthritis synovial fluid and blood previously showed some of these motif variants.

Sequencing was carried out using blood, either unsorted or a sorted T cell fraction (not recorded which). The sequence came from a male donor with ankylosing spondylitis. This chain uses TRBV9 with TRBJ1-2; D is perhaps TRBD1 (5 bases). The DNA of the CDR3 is TGTGCCAGCAGCGCCGGCCCGGGGGAAAATAACTATGGCTACACCTTC. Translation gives CASSAGPGENNYGYTF. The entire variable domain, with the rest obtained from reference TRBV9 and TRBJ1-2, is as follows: DSGVTQTPKHLITATGQRVTLRCSPRSGDLSVYWYQQSLDQGLQFLIQYYNGEERAKGNILERFSAQQFPDLHSELNLSSLELGDSALYFCASSAGPGENNYGYTFGSGTRLTVV.